The T cell receptor (beta chain) described here comes from a study of spatial heterogeneity in lung cancer. Trimming removed 2 bases from V and 4 bases from J; junction bases left unmatched: 13. The CDR3 is 19 residues long. The germline V gene has CDR1 WNHNN and CDR2 SYGVQD (reference sequence). Sample time point: sample taken at primary tumor resection. Whole RNA from tumor, nontumor lung or frozen PBMC was sequenced unsorted. The study tagged each TCR cDNA molecule with a unique molecular identifier. TCRdb reanalysed the 5' RACE reads using MiXCR and keeps one entry per CDR3 protein. In the table there are approximately 12,000 distinct CDR3 sequences, 6.2% of which are singletons. This clonotype was found many times.

The specimen was normal lung tissue next to the tumor, collected at surgery. This receptor was obtained from a male donor with early-stage non-small cell lung cancer. V is TRBV10-1 and J is TRBJ2-5; 13 positions agree with TRBD2. CDR3 DNA: TGCGCCAGCAGTGAGAATGTACTAGCGGGAGGGTCCCGACGAGAGACCCAGTACTTC. As protein: CASSENVLAGGSRRETQYF.